Below, one T cell receptor beta chain is given with its context. Authors' data handling: How many nucleated cells were present was estimated from reference gene primer amplification. Profiled with immunoSEQ multiplex PCR; TCRdb holds only in-frame clones, not every one. V and J calls and clone size are as listed in that table; D and trimming were resolved from the DNA. This table has 250,000 to 300,000 clones, 70% to 90% appearing once. The CDR3 runs 14 residues. The germline V gene encodes CDR1 SGHRS and CDR2 YFSETQ. The trim removed 5 bases at V and 7 bases at J, leaving 7 bases unmatched. The data belong to a study of blood T cell repertoires in COVID-19. Study overall: From the United States, Italy and Spain came samples of acute and convalescent COVID-19. PBMCs, B-cell-depleted T cells, or T cells were the source of the cDNA or gDNA that made up the material.

The chain couples TRBV5-1 to TRBJ2-2; TRBD1 matches at 8 bases. Material for sequencing was peripheral blood. This clonotype was sampled from a man younger than 35 with active or convalescent COVID-19. The CDR3 is CASSSDRGNGELFF. Written as DNA, the CDR3 is TGCGCCAGCAGTTCTGACAGGGGTAACGGGGAGCTGTTTTTT.